The 32 T cell receptor beta chains below come from one sample, sequenced in a study of T cells in women clearing cervical HPV infection. Method: immunoSEQ multiplex PCR; TCRdb's copy keeps in-frame clones and lacks some. The sample table includes fewer than 50,000 clones. The specimen was blood buffy coat. These receptors were obtained from a woman aged 18 to 75 with a cervical HPV16 infection that either progressed to CIN3+ or cleared (not recorded which).

A note on this clone: The CDR3 extends 3 residues past the end of the read, so its final part is completed from the germline J gene. The chain joins TRBV6-2 or TRBV6-3 to TRBJ2-7, with D unresolved. The CDR3 consists of 11 residues. Germline V gene sequence: CDR1 MNHEY, CDR2 SVGEGT. V was clipped by 5 bases and J by 4 bases, with 6 bases between them. CDR3 amino acids: CASSLRYEQYF. The part of the CDR3 DNA that was read is TGTGCCAGCAGTCTGAGGTACGAG.

On this clone: With the read ending 3 residues before the CDR3 end, the germline J gene is used to fill in that end. The rearrangement links TRBV20-1 to TRBJ2-4; 8 positions match TRBD2. The CDR3 length is 12 residues. From germline, CDR1 is DFQATT and CDR2 SNEGSKA (reference sequence). Germline trimming cut 6 bases from V and 3 bases from J; bases unmatched to any gene: 1. The CDR3 region is CSAGGDKNIQYF. The CDR3 bases that were read are TGCAGTGCCGGGGGGGACAAAAACATT.

With regard to this clone: Sequencing ends 3 residues short of the CDR3 end; the germline J gene provides the rest. This same CDR3 is encoded by further DNA sequences in the sample. The chain uses TRBV7-9 and TRBJ1-3; 7 bases match TRBD1. J gave up 2 bases and V 5 bases, and 6 bases lay outside the gene matches. The CDR3 is 15 amino acids. CDR1 and CDR2 (germline): SEHNR, FQNEAQ (reference sequence). The DNA read from the CDR3 is TGTGCCAGCAGCCCCCAGGGGGTACCTGGAAACACC. It yields the protein CASSPQGVPGNT. The entire CDR3 protein is CASSPQGVPGNTIYF.

About this clone itself: The read terminates 3 residues ahead of where the CDR3 ends, so the germline J gene completes it. The V gene is TRBV20-1, the J gene TRBJ1-5; TRBD1 aligns across 8 bases. The CDR3 runs 16 residues. Per the germline V gene, CDR1 is DFQATT and CDR2 is SNEGSKA (reference sequence). J was trimmed by 6 bases and V by 0 bases; bases with no gene match: 10. The sequenced CDR3 bases are TGCAGTGCTAGAGACCCCGGACAGGGCTCAGGTCAGCCC. Protein sequence: CSARDPGQGSGQP. The entire CDR3 is CSARDPGQGSGQPQHF.

To note about this clone: The read terminates 3 residues ahead of where the CDR3 ends, so the germline J gene completes it. The chain has TRBV20-1 and TRBJ1-1, with D unclear. The CDR3 is 13 amino acids. Germline CDR1 DFQATT, CDR2 SNEGSKA (reference sequence). CDR3 amino acids: CSATPQNLKGAFF. The part of the CDR3 DNA that was read is TGCAGTGCTACGCCGCAGAACCTCAAGGGA.

The CDR3 protein is CASSWGLSSYNEQFF. Partial CDR3 DNA: TGTGCCAGCAGCTGGGGACTGAGCTCCTACAATGAG. The chain is built from TRBV7-7 and TRBJ2-1, with TRBD2 as a possible D gene (6 bases). The read is 3 residues too short to cover the CDR3 end, so that end is filled in from the germline J gene. Germline V lookup: CDR1 SSHAT, CDR2 FNYEAQ (reference sequence). The V gene lost 4 bases and the J gene lost 0 bases, with 10 bases spanning the gap. The CDR3 sequence is 15 residues long. The full variable domain, with the rest looked up from reference TRBV7-7 and TRBJ2-1, is GAGVSQSPRYKVTKRGQDVTLRCDPISSHATLYWYQQALGQGPEFLTYFNYEAQPDKSGLPSDRFSAERPEGSISTLTIQRTEQRDSAMYRCASSWGLSSYNEQFFGPGTRLTVL.

Details on this clone: The CDR3 goes on 3 residues after the read ends, and that part is filled in from the germline J gene. The chain uses TRBV18 and TRBJ1-6; no clear D. V was cut by 3 bases and J by 7 bases, with 10 bases left in between. Per germline, CDR1 KGHSH and CDR2 LQKENI. The CDR3 runs to 14 residues. CDR3 DNA, as far as it was read: TGTGCCAGCTCACCGACGGAGACAAATTCACCC. It codes for CASSPTETNSP. The full CDR3 protein is CASSPTETNSPLHF.

A note on this clone: Read sequence stops 3 residues before the CDR3 end, and the germline J gene provides the missing end. The chain uses TRBV20-1 and TRBJ2-5, with TRBD2 identical over 7 bases. After removal of 3 bases from V and 4 bases from J, the junction contained 8 bases not matched to a gene. Germline V lookup: CDR1 DFQATT, CDR2 SNEGSKA (reference sequence). The CDR3 spans 14 residues. CDR3: CSASGGSEGETQYF. CDR3 bases read: TGCAGTGCTAGCGGCGGGAGCGAAGGAGAGACC.

Concerning this clone itself: The CDR3 end lies 3 residues beyond the end of the read and is filled in from the germline J gene. V and J are TRBV5-1 and TRBJ1-2; 9 positions match TRBD1. Germline V gene sequence: CDR1 SGHRS, CDR2 YFSETQ. The ends lost 4 bases at V and 6 bases at J; junction bases unmatched: 13. The CDR3 is 16 residues long. CDR3 DNA (partial): TGCGCCAGCAGCCCACAGCCGGGACAGGGAGGCAATGGC. Translation: CASSPQPGQGGNG. The entire CDR3 protein reads CASSPQPGQGGNGYTF.

As for this clone: The CDR3 end is not reached by the read, which stops 3 residues before it; the germline J gene fills it in. The J gene is TRBJ1-3, the V gene TRBV2; no firm D call. The V end was cut by 6 bases, the J end by 4 bases, with 7 bases between. Germline CDR1 SNHLY, CDR2 FYNNEI. The length of the CDR3 is 12 residues. The sequenced CDR3 bases are TGTGCCAGCAGGGCTTCCGGAAACACC. Amino acid sequence: CASRASGNT. The complete CDR3 sequence is CASRASGNTIYF.

Turning to this clone: From the germline J gene comes the end of the CDR3, since the read stops 3 residues before it. The rearrangement uses TRBV7-2 and TRBJ2-3; 7 bases align to TRBD2. The CDR3 is made up of 13 amino acids. V gave up 4 bases and J gave up 8 bases; unmatched junction bases: 6. Per the germline V gene, CDR1 is SGHTA and CDR2 is FQGNSA. CDR3 bases read: TGTGCCAGCAGCTCTGTTGCTAGCGGTACG. Encoded protein: CASSSVASGT. The full CDR3 protein is CASSSVASGTQYF.

On this clone: The read ends 3 residues before the CDR3 terminus; that terminus is restored from the germline J gene. The V call is TRBV28, the J call TRBJ1-4; 8 bases agree with TRBD1. V shed 1 base and J 0 bases; nucleotides not matched to a gene: 10. Germline V gives CDR1 MDHEN, CDR2 SYDVKM. This CDR3 has 19 residues. Here the CDR3 reads CASSLFVQDREATNEKLFF. Partial CDR3 DNA: TGTGCCAGCAGTTTATTCGTCCAGGACAGGGAGGCAACTAATGAAAAA.

In regard to this clone: The read ends 3 residues before the CDR3 terminus; that terminus is restored from the germline J gene. The gene calls are TRBV4-1 and TRBJ2-3; D might be TRBD1 (5 bases). V lost 0 bases and J 3 bases, leaving 13 bases between the germline ends. The CDR3 contains 16 residues. Germline V lookup: CDR1 MGHRA, CDR2 YSYEKL. The CDR3 here is CASSQERWGGTDTQYF. CDR3 DNA, as far as it was read: TGCGCCAGCAGCCAAGAAAGGTGGGGCGGAACAGATACG.

About this clone itself: The read finishes 3 residues shy of the CDR3 end, and the germline J gene is used to complete it. The chain recombines TRBV7-9 with TRBJ2-4; D perhaps matches TRBD1 (5 bases). Germline V gives CDR1 SEHNR, CDR2 FQNEAQ (reference sequence). The CDR3 loop spans 14 amino acids. Incomplete CDR3 DNA: TGTGCCAGCAGCTTAGAGGCAGGGATTGCTGGT. Protein: CASSLEAGIAG. The full CDR3 reads CASSLEAGIAGQYF.

Note on this clone: The CDR3 end is not reached by the read, which stops 3 residues before it; the germline J gene fills it in. This chain joins TRBV5-1 and TRBJ1-1; D possibly corresponds to TRBD1 (5 bases). CDR1 is SGHRS and CDR2 is YFSETQ in the germline V gene. The CDR3 covers 14 residues. The ends were cut back, 4 bases at V and 6 bases at J, with 16 bases in the middle. CDR3 loop: CASSQQDTRAEAFF. CDR3 DNA (partial): TGCGCCAGCAGCCAACAGGACACCAGGGCTGAA. The whole variable domain, filled in from reference TRBV5-1 and TRBJ1-1, reads KAGVTQTPRYLIKTRGQQVTLSCSPISGHRSVSWYQQTPGQGLQFLFEYFSETQRNKGNFPGRFSGRQFSNSRSEMNVSTLELGDSALYLCASSQQDTRAEAFFGQGTRLTVV.

In regard to this clone: The sequence runs out 3 residues before the end of the CDR3; the remainder is reconstructed from the germline J gene. The rearrangement uses TRBV7-6 and TRBJ1-6, with 11 bases lining up with TRBD1. V trimming: 5 bases; J trimming: 10 bases; junction bases outside the gene matches: 7. CDR3 size: 15 residues. Germline CDR1 is SGHVS and CDR2 is FNYEAQ. Partial CDR3 DNA: TGTGCCAGCAGCCCAGGGGACAGGGGGGGATCACCC. It yields the protein CASSPGDRGGSP. The full CDR3 reads CASSPGDRGGSPLHF.

As regards this clone: The missing CDR3 end, 3 residues past where the read stops, is filled in from the germline J gene. The chain carries TRBV2 and TRBJ1-2, with 10 bases matching TRBD1. V gave up 7 bases and J gave up 4 bases; unmatched junction bases: 3. Germline CDR1 and CDR2: SNHLY and FYNNEI. CDR3 size: 13 residues. CDR3 sequence: CASNWDRGYGYTF. The CDR3 DNA, read in part, is TGTGCCAGCAATTGGGACAGGGGCTATGGC.

About this clone: The read stops 3 residues short of the end of the CDR3; the missing end is completed from the germline J gene. The genes are TRBV6-2 or TRBV6-3 and TRBJ1-1, with 11 nucleotides matching TRBD1. This CDR3 comprises 16 residues. CDR1 is MNHEY, CDR2 SVGEGT, per germline. The part of the CDR3 DNA that was read is TGTGCCAGCAGTTACACCCCAAGGACAGGGGGCGAGGAG. Encoded protein: CASSYTPRTGGEE. In full, the CDR3 is CASSYTPRTGGEEAFF.

As concerns this clone: The read ends 3 residues early relative to the CDR3; the germline J gene fills the gap. The chain couples TRBV7-2 to TRBJ2-7; D is possibly TRBD1 (5 bases). CDR3 length equals 13 residues. The germline CDR1 and CDR2 sequences are SGHTA and FQGNSA. Trimming shortened V by 5 bases and J by 5 bases, and 13 bases separated the two germline ends. CDR3 protein: CASSPRVTHEQYF. The DNA read from the CDR3 is TGTGCCAGCAGCCCCAGGGTAACCCACGAG.

To note about this clone: The DNA ends 3 residues before the CDR3 does, and the rest of the CDR3 is filled in from the germline J gene. The chain employs TRBV5-1 and TRBJ1-1; no definite D call. The germline V and J ends were trimmed by 1 base and 4 bases, with 14 bases remaining between them. CDR1 and CDR2 (germline): SGHRS, YFSETQ. The CDR3 runs to 15 residues. The covered CDR3 bases are TGCGCCAGCAGCTTGTTAGGATCGTGGGCCACTGAA. It yields the protein CASSLLGSWATE. The CDR3 reads in full as CASSLLGSWATEAFF.

For this clone: The read terminates 3 residues before the CDR3 end, so the remaining end is supplied by the germline J gene. V and J are TRBV2 and TRBJ2-2; weak D call: TRBD1 (5 bases). Germline V CDR1 and CDR2: SNHLY, FYNNEI. This CDR3 spans 14 amino acids. CDR3 DNA (partial): TGTGCCAGCAGTGCGGACATATTTTTGGAAAAG. It yields the protein CASSADIFLEK. The CDR3 in full is CASSADIFLEKLFF.

Regarding this clone: The observed sequence ends 3 residues before the CDR3 terminus, with the missing tail filled in from the germline J gene. The rearrangement uses TRBV2 and TRBJ2-3, with D unclear. CDR3 length: 12 residues. In germline, CDR1 is SNHLY, CDR2 FYNNEI. Trimming stripped 4 bases from V and 6 bases from J, with 8 bases between. The covered CDR3 bases are TGTGCCAGCAGTGTTGGAGCGGATACG. The encoded protein is CASSVGADT. The entire CDR3 protein reads CASSVGADTQYF. Drawing the rest from reference TRBV2 and TRBJ2-3, the complete variable domain is EPEVTQTPSHQVTQMGQEVILRCVPISNHLYFYWYRQILGQKVEFLVSFYNNEISEKSEIFDDQFSVERPDGSNFTLKIRSTKLEDSAMYFCASSVGADTQYFGPGTRLTVL.

CDR3 DNA (partial): TGCGCCAGCAGCTACGGGCTAGCGGGGGCCAGCTCCTACAATGAG. It translates to CASSYGLAGASSYNE. The entire CDR3 protein reads CASSYGLAGASSYNEQFF. The rearrangement uses TRBV5-1 and TRBJ2-1, with 10 bases fitting TRBD2. Read coverage stops 3 residues before the CDR3 terminus; the germline J gene supplies the remainder. V trimming: 3 bases; J trimming: 0 bases; junction bases outside the gene matches: 9. CDR3 length equals 18 residues. Germline CDR1 reads SGHRS; CDR2 reads YFSETQ. The variable domain in full, with the rest retrieved from reference TRBV5-1 and TRBJ2-1, is KAGVTQTPRYLIKTRGQQVTLSCSPISGHRSVSWYQQTPGQGLQFLFEYFSETQRNKGNFPGRFSGRQFSNSRSEMNVSTLELGDSALYLCASSYGLAGASSYNEQFFGPGTRLTVL.

On this clone: The sequence runs out 3 residues before the end of the CDR3; the remainder is reconstructed from the germline J gene. This sequence joins TRBV7-2 and TRBJ1-2; D unresolved. The CDR3 covers 13 residues. In germline, CDR1 is SGHTA, CDR2 FQGNSA. CDR3 DNA (partial): TGTGCCAGCAGCTTAACACTAGCGAACGAC. It yields the protein CASSLTLAND. The full CDR3 reads CASSLTLANDYTF.

Points on this clone: The CDR3 extends 3 residues past the end of the read, so its final part is completed from the germline J gene. The rearrangement links TRBV4-1 to TRBJ2-2; no definite D call. The CDR3 totals 15 residues. From germline, CDR1 is MGHRA and CDR2 YSYEKL. V was clipped by 7 bases and J by 4 bases, with 16 bases between them. CDR3 DNA, as far as it was read: TGCGCCAGCACCGGGTGGGTTGGTGGCACCGGGGAG. Translating it yields CASTGWVGGTGE. The whole CDR3 protein is CASTGWVGGTGELFF.

About this clone itself: The read gets to within 3 residues of the CDR3 end, and the germline J gene fills in the rest. The chain couples TRBV19 to TRBJ1-6, with a weak D call TRBD1 (5 bases). This CDR3 is 16 amino acids long. Trimming removed 5 bases at V and 10 bases at J, with 21 bases between. From germline, CDR1 is LNHDA and CDR2 SQIVND (reference sequence). The CDR3 here is CASSPQRGPAVSPLHF. CDR3 bases read: TGTGCCAGTAGTCCTCAGAGGGGCCCTGCGGTGTCACCC.

Worth noting for this clone: The CDR3 extends 3 residues past the end of the read, so its final part is completed from the germline J gene. V usage is TRBV20-1 and J usage is TRBJ1-5, with unresolved D. The V gene's germline CDR1 is DFQATT and CDR2 SNEGSKA (reference sequence). Trimming shortened V by 3 bases and J by 5 bases, and 5 bases separated the two germline ends. The CDR3 contains 11 residues. CDR3 in amino acids: CSASQDQPQHF. The sequenced CDR3 bases are TGCAGTGCTAGCCAGGATCAGCCC.

A word on this clone: The read halts 3 residues ahead of the CDR3 end, with the missing end drawn from the germline J gene. The V gene is TRBV20-1, the J gene TRBJ2-5; possible D gene TRBD1, 6 bases. CDR1 is DFQATT, CDR2 SNEGSKA, per germline (reference sequence). The CDR3 runs to 14 residues. V gave up 0 bases and J gave up 5 bases, with 13 bases separating them. The covered CDR3 bases are TGCAGTGCTAGAGATTGGGGGCGGTTGGAGACC. Amino acid sequence: CSARDWGRLET. In full, the CDR3 reads CSARDWGRLETQYF.

CDR3 bases read: TGCGCCAGCAGTTTGCCCGACAGGGGCGGGGGC. It yields the protein CASSLPDRGGG. The whole CDR3 sequence reads CASSLPDRGGGYTF. This sequence joins TRBV5-1 and TRBJ1-2; 8 bases are a match to TRBD1. The CDR3 goes on 3 residues after the read ends, and that part is filled in from the germline J gene. This CDR3 has 14 residues. Germline V CDR1 and CDR2: SGHRS, YFSETQ.

Note on this clone: The read terminates 3 residues ahead of where the CDR3 ends, so the germline J gene completes it. The chain recombines TRBV19 with TRBJ1-5; D gene uncertain. The CDR3 contains 13 residues. V was cut by 1 base and J by 8 bases, with 9 bases left in between. Germline CDR1 is LNHDA and CDR2 is SQIVND (reference sequence). The CDR3 protein is CASSIVSDKPQHF. Partial CDR3 DNA: TGTGCCAGTAGTATAGTATCAGATAAGCCC.

Of note for this clone: The junction shows a germline mismatch at one end, possibly a read error. The read comes to an end 3 residues before the CDR3 does, leaving the germline J gene to fill in the end. V and J are TRBV7-2 and TRBJ1-2; no definite D call. The CDR3 totals 14 residues. The germline CDR1 and CDR2 sequences are SGHTA and FQGNSA. This CDR3 is CASTLDRTRSDYTF. The CDR3 bases that were read are TGTGCCAGCACCTTAGATCGGACTAGAAGCGAC.

Partial CDR3 DNA: TGCAGTGCTAGAGTCTGGGGACAGGGGCGAAGCCAGCCC. Translating it yields CSARVWGQGRSQP. The full CDR3 sequence reads CSARVWGQGRSQPQHF. The chain is built from TRBV20-1 and TRBJ1-5; TRBD1 matches at 10 bases. The read comes to an end 3 residues before the CDR3 does, leaving the germline J gene to fill in the end. V was clipped by 1 base and J by 7 bases; unmatched bases: 10. This CDR3 comprises 16 residues. The germline V gene has CDR1 DFQATT and CDR2 SNEGSKA (reference sequence).